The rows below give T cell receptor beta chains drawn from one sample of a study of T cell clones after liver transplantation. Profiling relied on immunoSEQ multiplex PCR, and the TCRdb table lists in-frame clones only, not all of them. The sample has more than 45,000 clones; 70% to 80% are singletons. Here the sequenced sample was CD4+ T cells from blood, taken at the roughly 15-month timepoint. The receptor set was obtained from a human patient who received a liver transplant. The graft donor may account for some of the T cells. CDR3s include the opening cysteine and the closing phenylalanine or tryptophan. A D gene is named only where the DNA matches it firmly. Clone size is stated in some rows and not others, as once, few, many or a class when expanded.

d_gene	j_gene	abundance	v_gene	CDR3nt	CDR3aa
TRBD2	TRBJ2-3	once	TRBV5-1	TGCGCCAGCAGCTTTGGACTAGCCGAGGGCACAGATACGCAGTATTTT	CASSFGLAEGTDTQYF
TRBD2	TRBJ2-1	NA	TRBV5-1	TGCGCCAGCAGCTTTTCGGGGGGAGACACCTACAATGAGCAGTTCTTC	CASSFSGGDTYNEQFF
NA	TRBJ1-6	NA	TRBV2	TGTGCCAGCAGTGACGGACCCCTCCACTTT	CASSDGPLHF
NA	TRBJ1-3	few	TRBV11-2	TGTGCCAGCAGCTTGGGGCCAGGGAAGATCCTATTT	CASSLGPGKILF
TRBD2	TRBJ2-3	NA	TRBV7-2	TGTGCCAGCAGCTCAGGCGGGAGTTCGGATACGCAGTATTTT	CASSSGGSSDTQYF
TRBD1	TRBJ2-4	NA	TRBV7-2	TGTGCCAGCAGCTCGGGACAGGCAAACATTCAGTACTTC	CASSSGQANIQYF
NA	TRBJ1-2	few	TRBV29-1	TGCAGCGTTGAAGAGCCTGGCTACACCTTC	CSVEEPGYTF
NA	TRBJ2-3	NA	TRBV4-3	TGCGCCAGCAGCCAAGATCAACAACAACTCACAGATACGCAGTATTTT	CASSQDQQQLTDTQYF
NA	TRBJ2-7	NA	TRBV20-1	TGCAGTGCTAGATTAGAGCACGAGCAGTACTTC	CSARLEHEQYF
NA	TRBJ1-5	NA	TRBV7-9	TGTGCCAGCAGCTTCGGCAAGAATCAGCCCCAGCATTTT	CASSFGKNQPQHF
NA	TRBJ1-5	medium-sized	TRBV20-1	TGCAGTGCTAGAGCGGTTGGACAGCAGCATTTT	CSARAVGQQHF
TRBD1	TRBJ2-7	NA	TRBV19	TGTGCCAGTAGTATCACCGGGACAGGGGGTTACGAGCAGTACTTC	CASSITGTGGYEQYF
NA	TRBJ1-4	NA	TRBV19	TGTGCCAGTAGTACTAGGACAGTTAATGAAAAACTGTTTTTT	CASSTRTVNEKLFF
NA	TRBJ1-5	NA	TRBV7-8	TGTGCCAGCAGCTTAGACGTACGCCGGGACGGCGTAGTGCAGCCCCAGCATTTT	CASSLDVRRDGVVQPQHF
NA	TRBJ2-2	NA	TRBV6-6	TGTGCCAGCAGTATAACAAGCGCGAACACCGGGGAGCTGCTTTTT	CASSITSANTGELLF
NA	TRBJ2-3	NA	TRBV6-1	TGTGCCAGCAGGGGGCCAGATACGCAGTATTTT	CASRGPDTQYF
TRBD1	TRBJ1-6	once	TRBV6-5	TGTGCCAGCAGTTATTGGACAGGGGATAATTCACCCCTCCACTTT	CASSYWTGDNSPLHF
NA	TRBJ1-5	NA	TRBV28	TGTGCCAGCAGCCCCTCCCTGGCCGTTCCTCAGCATTTT	CASSPSLAVPQHF
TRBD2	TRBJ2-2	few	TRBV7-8	TGTGCCAGCAGCTCGACTAGCGGATTCACCGGGGAGCTGTTTTTT	CASSSTSGFTGELFF
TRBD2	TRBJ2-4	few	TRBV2	TGTGCCAGCTTGAGGCTAGCGGTGGGGAGCGGAAACATTCAGTACTTC	CASLRLAVGSGNIQYF
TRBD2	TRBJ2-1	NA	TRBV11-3	TGTGCCAGCTCCTCCGGACTAGCGGGAGTTGATCTACGGCAGTTCTTC	CASSSGLAGVDLRQFF
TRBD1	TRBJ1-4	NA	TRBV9	TGTGCCAGCAGCGTCGGCGCAGGGGGCGTTGAAAAACTGTTTTTT	CASSVGAGGVEKLFF
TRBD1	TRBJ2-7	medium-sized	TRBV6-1	TGTGCCAGTCGCTCTTCCGGGACAGCCTACGAGCAGTACTTC	CASRSSGTAYEQYF
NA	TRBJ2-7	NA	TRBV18	TGTGCCAGCTCACCACCAATCGGCAGGCCGAGCGACGAGCAGTACTTC	CASSPPIGRPSDEQYF
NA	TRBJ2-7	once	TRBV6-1	TGTGCCAGCAGTCCCCAAAGATTGGAGCAGTACTTC	CASSPQRLEQYF
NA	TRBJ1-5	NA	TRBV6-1	TGTGCCAGCATTACCGGGACAACCAACAATCAGCCCCAGCATTTT	CASITGTTNNQPQHF
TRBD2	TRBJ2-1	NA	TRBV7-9	TGTGCCAGCAGCTACCGACTAGCTTCCTACAATGAGCAGTTCTTC	CASSYRLASYNEQFF
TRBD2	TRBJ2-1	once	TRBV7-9	TGTGCCAGCAGCTACAACCTGGGACTAGGGGGTAATGAGCAGTTCTTC	CASSYNLGLGGNEQFF
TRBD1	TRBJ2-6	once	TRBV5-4	TGTGCCAGCAGCTTGGGGGACAGGGGGGTTGGGGCCAACGTCCTGACTTTC	CASSLGDRGVGANVLTF
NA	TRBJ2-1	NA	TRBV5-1	TGCGCCAGCAGCTTGGAACAGGGCAATGAGCAGTTCTTC	CASSLEQGNEQFF
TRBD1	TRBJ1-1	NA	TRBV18	TGTGCCAGCTCACCACCCGACAGGGGGCGAGGAACTGAAGCTTTCTTT	CASSPPDRGRGTEAFF
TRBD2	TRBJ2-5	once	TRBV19	TGTGCCAGTAGCCTCGGGGCTAGCGGGAGTCAGGAGACCCAGTACTTC	CASSLGASGSQETQYF
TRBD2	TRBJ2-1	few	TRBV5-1	TGCGCCAGTCGGACTAGCGGTAACAATGAGCAGTTCTTC	CASRTSGNNEQFF
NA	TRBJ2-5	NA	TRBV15	TGTGCCACCAGCAGAGATTGGGGCCAAGAGACCCAGTACTTC	CATSRDWGQETQYF
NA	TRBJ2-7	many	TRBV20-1	TGCAGTGCTAGAGTGGTGGGGGAGCAGTACTTC	CSARVVGEQYF
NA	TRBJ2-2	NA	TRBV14	TGTGCCAGCAGCCAAGAGGCCCGCTTTAAGCTGTTTTTT	CASSQEARFKLFF
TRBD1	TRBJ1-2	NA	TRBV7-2	TGTGCCAGCAGCGTCGACGCAGGGGGACCCGGCTACACCTTC	CASSVDAGGPGYTF
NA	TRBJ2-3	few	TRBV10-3	TGTGCCACCGCAGGACGAGAAATTGATACGCAGTATTTT	CATAGREIDTQYF
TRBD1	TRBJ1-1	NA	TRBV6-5	TGTGCCAGCAGTCCAGGGGGCGAAGGCACTGAAGCTTTCTTT	CASSPGGEGTEAFF
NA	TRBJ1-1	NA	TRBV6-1	TGTGCCAGCAGCAGACTTGTGAACACTGAAGCTTTCTTT	CASSRLVNTEAFF
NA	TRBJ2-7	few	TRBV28	TGTGCCAGCGAAAACAGGGTCACTACGTCGGGGCAGTACTTC	CASENRVTTSGQYF
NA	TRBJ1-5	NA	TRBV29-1	TGCAGCGTTGACTTAGTAGGGGCAGGCGACCAGCCCCAGCATTTT	CSVDLVGAGDQPQHF
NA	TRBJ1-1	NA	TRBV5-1	TGCGCCAGCAGCTTCTCGGTCACTGGTGAAGCTTTCTTT	CASSFSVTGEAFF
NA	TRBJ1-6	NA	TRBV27	TGTGCCAGCAGTTTAAGGTGGGAACTTAATTCACCCCTCCACTTT	CASSLRWELNSPLHF
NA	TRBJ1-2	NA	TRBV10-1	TGCGCCAGCAGAACTCAGGGTGGGGAAGGCTACACCTTC	CASRTQGGEGYTF
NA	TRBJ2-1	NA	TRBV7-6	TGTGCCAGCAGCAACCGACCTTACAATGAGCAGTTCTTC	CASSNRPYNEQFF
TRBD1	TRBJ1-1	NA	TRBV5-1	TGCGCCAGCAGCTGGATCTCTCAGGGGGCCGGCACTGAAGCTTTCTTT	CASSWISQGAGTEAFF
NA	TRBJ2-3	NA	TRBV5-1	TGCGCCAGCAGCCTTCTCGAAGTAGGGAGTGCAGATACGCAGTATTTT	CASSLLEVGSADTQYF
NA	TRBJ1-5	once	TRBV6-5	TGTGCCAGCAGTCAAACCGGGGGGTATCAGCCCCAGCATTTT	CASSQTGGYQPQHF